The present TCR beta chain was sequenced within a study of shared T cell receptors in the human thymus. Assay: immunoSEQ multiplex PCR; the TCRdb copy retains only in-frame clones and omits some. This table holds hundreds of thousands of clones, roughly 88% found once. This CDR3 is 16 amino acids long. The germline V gene has CDR1 LNHDA and CDR2 SQIVND (reference sequence). J was trimmed by 5 bases and V by 7 bases; bases with no gene match: 13. These records were also assigned to another study, of human thymus T cells.

The sample comprised thymocytes. The sequence derives from a girl less than two years old with a congenital heart defect. The chain couples TRBV19 to TRBJ2-1, with 8 positions matching TRBD2. CDR3 sequence: CASTPQWTSWDNEQFF. The DNA of the CDR3 is TGTGCCAGTACCCCCCAATGGACTAGCTGGGACAATGAGCAGTTCTTC. Together with reference TRBV19 and TRBJ2-1, the CDR3 gives the full variable domain: DGGITQSPKYLFRKEGQNVTLSCEQNLNHDAMYWYRQDPGQGLRLIYYSQIVNDFQKGDIAEGYSVSREKKESFPLTVTSAQKNPTAFYLCASTPQWTSWDNEQFFGPGTRLTVL.